This TCR beta chain derives from a study of shared clonotypes between healthy human individuals. As for the study in general: The donors, a couple of women and a few men, were aged 18 to 49.

Concerning this clone: Antigen specificity is unknown.

Profiling relied on immunoSEQ multiplex PCR, and the TCRdb table lists in-frame clones only, not all of them. The sample has 950,000 to 1,100,000 clones, about 77% seen once. Study observations and caveats: Clonotypes shared by all four donors outscored non-shared clonotypes in generation probability. Across subsets, estimated richness was generally greater for naive than for memory populations.

The CDR3 length is 13 residues. V was trimmed by 3 bases and J by 2 bases, leaving 10 bases between them. Germline lookup yields CDR1 GTSNPN and CDR2 SVGIG (reference sequence). This chain uses TRBV30 with TRBJ2-5; no clear D. The specimen sequenced was memory CD4+ T cells sorted from blood. Subset denoted: CD45RA-negative fraction. This sequence was found in a man aged 18 to 30 in good health. The CDR3 DNA sequence: TGTGCCTGGAGCTTGGGCAGGCAAGAGACCCAGTACTTC. It specifies CAWSLGRQETQYF.